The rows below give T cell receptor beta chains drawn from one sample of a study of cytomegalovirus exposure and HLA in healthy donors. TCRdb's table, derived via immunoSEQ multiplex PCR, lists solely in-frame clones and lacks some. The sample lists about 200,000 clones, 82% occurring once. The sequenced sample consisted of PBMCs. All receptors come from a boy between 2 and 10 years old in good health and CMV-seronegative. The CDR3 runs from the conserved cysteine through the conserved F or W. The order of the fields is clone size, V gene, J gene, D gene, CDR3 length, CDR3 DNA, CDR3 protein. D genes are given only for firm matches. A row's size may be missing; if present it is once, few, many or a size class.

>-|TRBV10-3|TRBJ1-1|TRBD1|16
TGTGCCATCAGTGATGGGACAGGGGGCGAGAACACTGAAGCTTTCTTT
CAISDGTGGENTEAFF
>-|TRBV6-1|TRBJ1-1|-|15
TGTGCCAGCAGTGACCAATATGGGAGGAACACTGAAGCTTTCTTT
CASSDQYGRNTEAFF
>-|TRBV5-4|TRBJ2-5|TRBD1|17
TGTGCCAGCAGCGACCCGGACAGGGGGTTTCGTGGGGAGACCCAGTACTTC
CASSDPDRGFRGETQYF
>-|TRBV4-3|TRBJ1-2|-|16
TGCGCCAGCAGCCAAGGAGTCCAGGGCTTGAACTATGGCTACACCTTC
CASSQGVQGLNYGYTF
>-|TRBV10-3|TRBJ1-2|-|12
TGTGCCATCAGTGACTTCAGCTATGGCTACACCTTC
CAISDFSYGYTF
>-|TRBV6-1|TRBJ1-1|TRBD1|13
TGTGCCAGCAGCTCAGGGGGGAACACTGAAGCTTTCTTT
CASSSGGNTEAFF
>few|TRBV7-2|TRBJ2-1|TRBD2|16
TGTGCCAGCAGCGGGCGGACTAGCGGGGGTTTGAATGAGCAGTTCTTC
CASSGRTSGGLNEQFF
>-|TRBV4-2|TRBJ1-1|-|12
TGTGCCAGCAGGCGTAAGAACACTGAAGCTTTCTTT
CASRRKNTEAFF
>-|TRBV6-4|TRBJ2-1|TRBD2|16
TGTGCCAGCAGTTTAGGGACTAGCGGGGGGGCAGAGGAGCAGTTCTTC
CASSLGTSGGAEEQFF
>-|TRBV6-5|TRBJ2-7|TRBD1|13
TGTGCCAGCAGAGGACAGGTGCGGGACGAGCAGTACTTC
CASRGQVRDEQYF
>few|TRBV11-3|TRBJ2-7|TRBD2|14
TGTGCCAGCAGCTTAGGCGGGAGCTCCTACGAGCAGTACTTC
CASSLGGSSYEQYF
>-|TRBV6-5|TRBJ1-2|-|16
TGTGCCAGCAGTTATTCGTATCACGGACAGCTCTATGGCTACACCTTC
CASSYSYHGQLYGYTF
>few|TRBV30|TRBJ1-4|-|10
TGTGCCTGGGGGAGGGGGAAACTGTTTTTT
CAWGRGKLFF
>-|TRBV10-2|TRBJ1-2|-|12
TGCGCCAGCGGAACAGGTGACTATGGCTACACCTTC
CASGTGDYGYTF
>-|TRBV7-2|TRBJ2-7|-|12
TGTGCCAGCAGCTCCGATGCGTACGAGCAGTACTTC
CASSSDAYEQYF
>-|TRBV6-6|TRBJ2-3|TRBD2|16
TGTGCCAGCACCCCCGACCCAGCGGGGGCCCTGCGTACGCAGTATTTT
CASTPDPAGALRTQYF
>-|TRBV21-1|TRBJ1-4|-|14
TGTGCCAGCTATTTAAACAGGGGGCGAGAAAAACTGTTTTTT
CASYLNRGREKLFF
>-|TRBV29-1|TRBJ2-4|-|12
TGCAGCGTTGGACTAGCCAAAAACATTCAGTACTTC
CSVGLAKNIQYF
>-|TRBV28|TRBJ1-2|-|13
TGTGCCAGCAGCGGACAGTGGCTGCGGGGCTACACCTTC
CASSGQWLRGYTF
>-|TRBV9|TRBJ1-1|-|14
TGTGCCAGCAGCGTAGATCGGGGGAACACTGAAGCTTTCTTT
CASSVDRGNTEAFF
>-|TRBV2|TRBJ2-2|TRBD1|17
TGTGCCAGCAGCGTAAGACAGGGGGCCGCGAACACCGGGGAGCTGTTTTTT
CASSVRQGAANTGELFF
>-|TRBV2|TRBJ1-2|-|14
TGTGCCAGCGGTGGGAACTCCGGGAATATAGGCTACACCTTC
CASGGNSGNIGYTF
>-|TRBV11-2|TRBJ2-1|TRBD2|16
TGTGCCAGCAGCTTAGTAGGGACTAGCGGGGGGTTTGAGCAGTTCTTC
CASSLVGTSGGFEQFF
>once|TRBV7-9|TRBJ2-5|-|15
TGTGCCAGCAGCTTCGAGGGGGGGTCCCAAGAGACCCAGTACTTC
CASSFEGGSQETQYF
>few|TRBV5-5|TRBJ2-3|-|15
TGTGCCAGCAGCTCACCGGGAACAGAAGCAGATACGCAGTATTTT
CASSSPGTEADTQYF
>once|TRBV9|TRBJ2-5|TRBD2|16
TGTGCCAGCAGCGTAAGCCCCGGGACTAGCCAAGAGACCCAGTACTTC
CASSVSPGTSQETQYF
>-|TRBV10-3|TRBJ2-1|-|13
TGTGCCATTGCGGACAGAGAATTCAATGAGCAGTTCTTC
CAIADREFNEQFF
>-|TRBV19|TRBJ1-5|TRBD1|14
TGTGCCAGTAGTAACAGGGGAAGCAATCAGCCCCAGCATTTT
CASSNRGSNQPQHF
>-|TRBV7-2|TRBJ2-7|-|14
TGTGCCAGCAGCCCTTGGTTGGCCCCCTACGAGCAGTACTTC
CASSPWLAPYEQYF
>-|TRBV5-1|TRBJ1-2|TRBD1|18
TGCGCCAGCAGCCTAATTCCAACGACAGGGACATCTAACTATGGCTACACCTTC
CASSLIPTTGTSNYGYTF
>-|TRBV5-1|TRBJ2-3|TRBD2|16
TGCGCCAGCAGCCCGACTAGCGGGGGGGATACAGATACGCAGTATTTT
CASSPTSGGDTDTQYF
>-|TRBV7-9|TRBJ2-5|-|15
TGTGCCAGCAGCTTACTAGAAGCTATCAAGGAGACCCAGTACTTC
CASSLLEAIKETQYF